A selection of T cell receptor beta chains follows, all from one sample in a study of shared clonotypes between healthy human individuals. Some clones are missing from TCRdb's copy, which holds only in-frame ones; the method was immunoSEQ multiplex PCR. The data hold around 2.1 million clones, with 85% to 95% observed a single time. The sample taken for sequencing was naive CD8+ T cells from PBMCs. Every receptor here comes from a young man in good health. Some clones in this sample may be carry-over from other donors' samples. The CDR3 runs from the conserved cysteine through the conserved F or W. D genes are given only for firm matches. Size values are once, few and many counts, or a class for expanded clones, and some rows have none.

CDR3: CASSLDSLSQTNYGYTF
DNA: TGTGCCAGCAGCTTGGACAGTTTATCCCAGACTAACTATGGCTACACCTTC
D: NA
size: once
V: TRBV7-9
J: TRBJ1-2

CDR3: CASSWTGGSEDNEQFF
DNA: TGTGCCAGCAGCTGGACCGGCGGGAGTGAGGACAATGAGCAGTTCTTC
D: TRBD2
size: NA
V: TRBV11-1
J: TRBJ2-1

CDR3: CASSLITGGPMNTEAFF
DNA: TGTGCCAGCAGCTTAATTACAGGGGGTCCGATGAACACTGAAGCTTTCTTT
D: TRBD1
size: NA
V: TRBV7-9
J: TRBJ1-1

CDR3: CASSPDRGRRGYTF
DNA: TGTGCCAGCAGCCCCGACAGGGGGCGACGCGGCTACACCTTC
D: TRBD1
size: NA
V: TRBV6-5
J: TRBJ1-2

CDR3: CASSKSRDGYEQYF
DNA: TGTGCCAGCAGCAAGTCCCGGGACGGGTACGAGCAGTACTTC
D: NA
size: NA
V: TRBV11-1
J: TRBJ2-7

CDR3: CASSFRRGGEASYEQYF
DNA: TGCGCCAGCAGCTTCCGTCGGGGCGGGGAGGCTTCCTACGAGCAGTACTTC
D: NA
size: NA
V: TRBV4-1
J: TRBJ2-7

CDR3: CASSGSGQGYEQYF
DNA: TGTGCCAGCAGTGGTTCGGGACAGGGCTACGAGCAGTACTTC
D: TRBD1
size: NA
V: TRBV6-1
J: TRBJ2-7

CDR3: CASSVATSGGTGELFF
DNA: TGTGCCAGCAGCGTAGCAACTAGCGGGGGCACCGGGGAGCTGTTTTTT
D: TRBD2
size: NA
V: TRBV9
J: TRBJ2-2

CDR3: CASSLNRRSGYEQYF
DNA: TGTGCCAGCAGCTTGAACAGAAGGAGCGGCTACGAGCAGTACTTC
D: NA
size: NA
V: TRBV5-4
J: TRBJ2-7

CDR3: CASSPWDREAKGETQYF
DNA: TGTGCCAGCAGCCCCTGGGACAGGGAAGCAAAAGGAGAGACCCAGTACTTC
D: TRBD1
size: NA
V: TRBV5-6
J: TRBJ2-5

CDR3: CASSLSWGDSYNEQFF
DNA: TGTGCCAGCAGTTTAAGTTGGGGGGACTCCTACAATGAGCAGTTCTTC
D: NA
size: NA
V: TRBV28
J: TRBJ2-1

CDR3: CASSPRRREGYTGELFF
DNA: TGTGCCAGCAGCCCCCGTAGGCGGGAGGGCTACACCGGGGAGCTGTTTTTT
D: TRBD2
size: NA
V: TRBV7-6
J: TRBJ2-2

CDR3: CASSYSHLGPSGYTF
DNA: TGTGCCAGCAGTTACTCTCATTTGGGGCCGAGCGGCTACACCTTC
D: NA
size: NA
V: TRBV6-5
J: TRBJ1-2

CDR3: CSGGNTGELFF
DNA: TGTTCAGGCGGGAACACCGGGGAGCTGTTTTTT
D: NA
size: NA
V: TRBV7-2
J: TRBJ2-2

CDR3: CASSPQRGLNTEAFF
DNA: TGTGCCAGCAGCCCCCAACGGGGGCTAAACACTGAAGCTTTCTTT
D: NA
size: NA
V: TRBV5-6
J: TRBJ1-1

CDR3: CASSLGLAGAYNEQFF
DNA: TGTGCCAGCAGCTTGGGACTAGCGGGAGCCTACAATGAGCAGTTCTTC
D: TRBD2
size: NA
V: TRBV5-4
J: TRBJ2-1

CDR3: CASSIAGFGTGELFF
DNA: TGTGCCAGTAGTATAGCGGGATTCGGAACCGGGGAGCTGTTTTTT
D: NA
size: NA
V: TRBV19
J: TRBJ2-2

CDR3: CATSRESTTGYNEQFF
DNA: TGTGCCACCAGCAGAGAATCTACCACGGGGTACAATGAGCAGTTCTTC
D: NA
size: NA
V: TRBV15
J: TRBJ2-1

CDR3: CASSQTVSYNEQFF
DNA: TGTGCCAGCAGTCAGACAGTTTCCTACAATGAGCAGTTCTTC
D: NA
size: NA
V: TRBV27
J: TRBJ2-1

CDR3: CASYGGSGYTF
DNA: TGTGCCAGTTATGGTGGGTCCGGCTACACCTTC
D: NA
size: once
V: TRBV7-9
J: TRBJ1-2

CDR3: CASRLPPAGELFF
DNA: TGTGCCAGCAGGTTACCACCGGCCGGGGAGCTGTTTTTT
D: NA
size: once
V: TRBV28
J: TRBJ2-2

CDR3: CASRQTVNTEAFF
DNA: TGTGCCAGCAGACAGACAGTGAACACTGAAGCTTTCTTT
D: NA
size: NA
V: TRBV6-1
J: TRBJ1-1

CDR3: CASSKNSGRLSNQPQHF
DNA: TGTGCCAGCAGTAAGAACTCGGGCAGGCTTAGCAATCAGCCCCAGCATTTT
D: NA
size: NA
V: TRBV27
J: TRBJ1-5

CDR3: CASSPRTSGGSYEQYF
DNA: TGTGCCAGCAGTCCCCGGACTAGCGGGGGGTCCTACGAGCAGTACTTC
D: TRBD2
size: NA
V: TRBV28
J: TRBJ2-7

CDR3: CASSLKSRLRELDTQYF
DNA: TGTGCCAGCAGCTTGAAGTCGAGGTTGCGGGAATTAGATACGCAGTATTTT
D: NA
size: once
V: TRBV7-2
J: TRBJ2-3

CDR3: CASSLSVTVYEQYF
DNA: TGTGCCAGCAGTTTATCGGTGACAGTCTACGAGCAGTACTTC
D: NA
size: once
V: TRBV27
J: TRBJ2-7

CDR3: CASSIRSEYNEQFF
DNA: TGTGCCAGTAGTATTAGATCGGAGTACAATGAGCAGTTCTTC
D: NA
size: NA
V: TRBV19
J: TRBJ2-1

CDR3: CASSKDKSSFF
DNA: TGTGCCAGTAGTAAGGACAAAAGCTCCTTCTTC
D: NA
size: NA
V: TRBV19
J: TRBJ2-1

CDR3: CASSFGQRSSGNTIYF
DNA: TGTGCCAGCAGCTTTGGACAGCGCAGCTCTGGAAACACCATATATTTT
D: NA
size: NA
V: TRBV28
J: TRBJ1-3

CDR3: CASSVETGTRRGLGYTF
DNA: TGTGCCAGCAGTGTCGAGACAGGGACAAGGAGGGGCCTTGGCTACACCTTC
D: TRBD1
size: once
V: TRBV2
J: TRBJ1-2

CDR3: CASSLGQDRNFEAFF
DNA: TGTGCCAGCAGCTTAGGGCAGGACAGGAACTTTGAAGCTTTCTTT
D: TRBD1
size: NA
V: TRBV7-8
J: TRBJ1-1